Detailed here is one T cell receptor beta chain. Its specificity is unknown. This record belongs to a study of T cell responses to AZD1222 COVID-19 vaccine. Findings and limits, study-wide: Researchers report vaccine-associated CD4 TCRs spanning spike, with dominance at 160-218 and 743-854. Clonal diversity was possibly underestimated; the donors were predominantly white British and more often female.

CDR3 length: 13 residues. V lost 3 bases to trimming and J lost 2 bases, with 5 bases between them. In germline, CDR1 is SGHVS, CDR2 FNYEAQ. Clones were sequenced by immunoSEQ multiplex PCR, and TCRdb holds only the in-frame ones, with some missing. The sample shows approximately 140,000 clones, 80% to 95% of them seen only once. Sample: peripheral blood, taken 28 days after the second AZD1222 dose. The sequence derives from an adult who received the AZD1222 COVID-19 vaccine. The chain combines TRBV7-6 with TRBJ2-1, with D unresolved. The CDR3 reads CASSFQPYNEQFF. CDR3 in DNA: TGTGCCAGCAGCTTCCAGCCCTACAATGAGCAGTTCTTC.